The source of this T cell receptor (beta chain) is a study of PD-1 blockade in classical Hodgkin lymphoma. Sequencing was performed with immunoSEQ multiplex PCR; in TCRdb, only in-frame clones are kept and a portion is missing. In the table there are more than 90,000 clones, around 81% of which are singletons. Germline values: CDR1 SGHDN, CDR2 FVKESK. This CDR3 contains 12 residues. V was trimmed by 8 bases and J by 2 bases, leaving 10 bases between them. In every patient, relapse followed autologous stem cell transplantation, while exposure to brentuximab vedotin differed. This TCR came from a human donor with classical Hodgkin lymphoma. The chain combines TRBV14 with TRBJ2-7; D is possibly TRBD2 (6 bases). The specimen was peripheral blood mononuclear cells (PBMCs), collected before the second cycle of nivolumab. For the CDR3, the DNA is TGTGCCAGCGGCCGGGAGCCCTACGAGCAGTACTTC. This sequence encodes CASGREPYEQYF.